A selection of T cell receptor beta chains follows, all from one sample in a study of CD8 T cells in ankylosing spondylitis. TCRdb re-analysed the 5' RACE reads in MiXCR, keeping a single row per CDR3 protein. The sample has approximately 240,000 distinct CDR3 sequences, under 30% seen once. The sequenced sample consisted of blood, either unsorted or a sorted T cell fraction (not recorded which). The source is a male donor with ankylosing spondylitis or in good health (not recorded which). The CDR3 runs from the conserved cysteine through the conserved F or W. A D gene is named only where the DNA matches it firmly. Not every row has a clone size; where given, it reads once, few, many or a size class.

abundance | j_gene | v_gene | d_gene | CDR3aa | CDR3nt
many | TRBJ1-6 | TRBV12-3/TRBV12-4 | - | CASTGGGLYNSPLHF | TGTGCCAGCACCGGGGGGGGGCTCTATAATTCACCCCTCCACTTT
many | TRBJ1-2 | TRBV29-1 | TRBD1 | CSVEAGGTGGIDGYTF | TGCAGCGTTGAGGCGGGAGGGACAGGGGGTATCGATGGCTACACCTTC
- | TRBJ2-1 | TRBV29-1 | TRBD1 | CSAGTGDLGEEQFF | TGCAGCGCCGGGACAGGGGACCTAGGAGAAGAGCAGTTCTTC
many | TRBJ2-7 | TRBV4-2 | - | CASSQDKGYEQYF | TGTGCCAGCAGCCAAGATAAGGGGTACGAGCAGTACTTC
few | TRBJ1-6 | TRBV20-1 | TRBD1 | CSASKGAGNSPLHF | TGCAGTGCTTCCAAGGGGGCTGGGAATTCACCCCTCCACTTT
- | TRBJ2-1 | TRBV12-3/TRBV12-4 | TRBD2 | CASSIGTSGEHNEQFF | TGTGCCAGCAGTATCGGGACTAGCGGGGAACACAATGAGCAGTTCTTC
- | TRBJ1-2 | TRBV20-1 | - | CSASPEEGYGYTF | TGCAGTGCTAGCCCAGAGGAAGGTTATGGCTACACCTTC
few | TRBJ2-1 | TRBV12-3/TRBV12-4 | TRBD1 | CASSFGQGSYNEQFF | TGTGCCAGCAGCTTCGGACAGGGGAGCTACAATGAGCAGTTCTTC
many | TRBJ2-1 | TRBV3-1 | TRBD2 | CASSQNRGGHNEQFF | TGTGCCAGCAGCCAAAATCGCGGGGGGCACAATGAGCAGTTCTTC
- | TRBJ1-2 | TRBV29-1 | - | CSVEHTYGYTF | TGCAGCGTTGAGCACACCTATGGCTACACCTTC
few | TRBJ2-7 | TRBV20-1 | - | CSARVGGEDEQYF | TGCAGTGCTAGAGTGGGGGGCGAAGACGAGCAGTACTTC
- | TRBJ2-7 | TRBV20-1 | TRBD2 | CSALSPRLAGGRTYEQYF | TGCAGTGCTTTATCCCCGCGGCTAGCGGGGGGCCGCACCTACGAGCAGTACTTC
many | TRBJ2-7 | TRBV28 | - | CASSLGGAPSYEQYF | TGTGCCAGCAGTTTAGGGGGGGCGCCCTCCTACGAGCAGTACTTC
many | TRBJ2-5 | TRBV20-1 | TRBD1 | CSANGPGGASRETQYF | TGCAGTGCGAATGGGCCAGGGGGCGCTTCGAGAGAGACCCAGTACTTC
- | TRBJ1-1 | TRBV5-4 | - | CASSLPTVMNTEAFF | TGTGCCAGCAGCTTACCGACGGTAATGAACACTGAAGCTTTCTTT
- | TRBJ2-7 | TRBV20-1 | - | CSARYREAVSSVQYF | TGCAGTGCTAGATACAGGGAGGCGGTTAGTTCGGTGCAGTACTTC
few | TRBJ2-5 | TRBV29-1 | TRBD1 | CSAVRNRGRRETQYF | TGCAGCGCTGTAAGGAACAGGGGGAGGCGAGAGACCCAGTACTTC
many | TRBJ1-5 | TRBV7-2 | TRBD1 | CASSFRTGPDQPQHF | TGTGCCAGCAGCTTTAGGACAGGGCCGGATCAGCCCCAGCATTTT
- | TRBJ2-5 | TRBV6-6 | - | CASSYEREETQYF | TGTGCCAGCAGTTACGAGAGGGAAGAGACCCAGTACTTC
- | TRBJ2-7 | TRBV10-3 | TRBD2 | CAIAGTSGRLSTYEQYF | TGTGCCATCGCCGGGACTAGCGGACGACTCTCCACCTACGAGCAGTACTTC
medium-sized | TRBJ2-7 | TRBV20-1 | - | CSATGQLGEQYF | TGCAGTGCTACCGGACAACTTGGTGAGCAGTACTTC
few | TRBJ2-7 | TRBV4-1 | TRBD2 | CASSRGGGLGDEQYF | TGCGCCAGCAGCCGGGGGGGAGGGTTAGGGGACGAGCAGTACTTC
many | TRBJ2-5 | TRBV4-1 | - | CASSKLARLETQYF | TGCGCCAGCTCGAAACTAGCCAGATTAGAGACCCAGTACTTC
many | TRBJ2-4 | TRBV5-5 | - | CASSFSPGTAKNIQYF | TGTGCCAGCAGCTTTAGCCCCGGGACAGCCAAAAACATTCAGTACTTC
few | TRBJ1-3 | TRBV20-1 | TRBD1 | CSARVGTGGNTIYF | TGCAGTGCTAGAGTCGGGACAGGGGGAAACACCATATATTTT
few | TRBJ2-5 | TRBV20-1 | - | CSARTNQETQYF | TGCAGTGCCCGGACCAACCAAGAGACCCAGTACTTC
few | TRBJ2-7 | TRBV5-1 | TRBD1 | CASSYNGQGKSSYEQYF | TGCGCCAGCAGCTATAACGGACAGGGGAAGAGCTCCTACGAGCAGTACTTC
- | TRBJ2-5 | TRBV24-1 | - | CATSDGTRGETQYF | TGTGCCACCAGTGATGGGACGCGAGGGGAGACCCAGTACTTC
few | TRBJ1-1 | TRBV29-1 | - | CSVEGVGGVNTEAFF | TGCAGCGTTGAAGGTGTCGGGGGGGTTAACACTGAAGCTTTCTTT
many | TRBJ2-2 | TRBV28 | - | CASSFRGRGRTGELFF | TGTGCCAGCAGTTTTCGGGGCAGGGGAAGGACCGGGGAGCTGTTTTTT
- | TRBJ2-2 | TRBV12-3/TRBV12-4 | - | CASSLTAANTGELFF | TGTGCCAGCAGTTTAACGGCAGCGAACACCGGGGAGCTGTTTTTT
few | TRBJ2-1 | TRBV29-1 | TRBD1 | CSVGQGTGSNEQFF | TGCAGCGTGGGGCAGGGGACAGGGAGCAATGAGCAGTTCTTC
- | TRBJ1-4 | TRBV20-1 | - | CSANKPATNEKLFF | TGCAGTGCTAACAAGCCAGCAACTAATGAAAAACTGTTTTTT
- | TRBJ2-5 | TRBV12-3/TRBV12-4 | - | CASRSSRTPRETQYF | TGTGCCAGCAGATCCTCCAGGACTCCTCGGGAGACCCAGTACTTC
- | TRBJ2-5 | TRBV27 | - | CASWRGQETQYF | TGTGCCAGCTGGAGGGGCCAAGAGACCCAGTACTTC
many | TRBJ2-7 | TRBV12-3/TRBV12-4 | - | CASSPFEGAYEQYF | TGTGCCAGCAGCCCCTTTGAGGGAGCTTACGAGCAGTACTTC
- | TRBJ2-1 | TRBV10-3 | - | CAIRESQGLRGNEQFF | TGTGCCATCAGAGAGAGTCAAGGTCTTCGGGGGAATGAGCAGTTCTTC
- | TRBJ2-1 | TRBV29-1 | TRBD1 | CSVGVVGTGGFQFF | TGCAGCGTTGGGGTGGTGGGGACAGGGGGTTTTCAGTTCTTC
once | TRBJ2-7 | TRBV18 | - | CASSLLRENEQYF | TGTGCCAGCTCACTACTCAGGGAGAACGAGCAGTACTTC
few | TRBJ2-3 | TRBV29-1 | - | CSARPRGLTDTQYF | TGCAGCGCCAGACCCCGGGGGCTCACAGATACGCAGTATTTT
- | TRBJ2-7 | TRBV7-2 | - | CASSLTDNYEQYF | TGTGCCAGCAGCTTAACGGACAACTACGAGCAGTACTTC
many | TRBJ2-1 | TRBV6-5 | TRBD2 | CASSSGLAGGREQFF | TGTGCCAGCAGTTCGGGACTAGCGGGGGGGCGAGAGCAGTTCTTC
- | TRBJ1-2 | TRBV20-1 | - | CSASPTRFGYTF | TGCAGTGCTAGCCCCACACGGTTTGGCTACACCTTC
many | TRBJ1-2 | TRBV12-3/TRBV12-4 | - | CASSGSQANYGYTF | TGTGCCAGCAGTGGGAGCCAAGCTAACTATGGCTACACCTTC
- | TRBJ2-1 | TRBV5-1 | TRBD1 | CASSFTGTVNNEQFF | TGCGCCAGCAGCTTTACCGGGACAGTAAACAATGAGCAGTTCTTC
many | TRBJ2-3 | TRBV24-1 | - | CATSEVDYFRQYF | TGTGCCACCAGTGAAGTCGACTACTTCAGGCAGTATTTT
few | TRBJ2-5 | TRBV4-2 | - | CASSQSTNQETQYF | TGTGCCAGCAGCCAATCGACTAACCAAGAGACCCAGTACTTC
few | TRBJ1-6 | TRBV9 | TRBD1 | CASSEQDRGSSPLHF | TGTGCCAGCAGCGAGCAGGACAGGGGTTCTTCACCCCTCCACTTT